This T cell receptor (beta chain) derives from a study of OX40 agonist ivuxolimab in advanced cancers. Across the whole study: Ivuxolimab, which is an agonistic anti-OX40 (CD134) antibody, was administered to the patients. A partial response was reached by three patients: one with hepatocellular carcinoma and two with cutaneous melanoma.

This CDR3 region has 13 residues. The germline gives CDR1 MDHEN, CDR2 SYDVKM. The J segment lost 7 bases and the V segment lost 7 bases, leaving 9 bases of the junction unmatched. General study points: CD4+ and CD8+ T cells in blood underwent clonal expansion by week 6 at 0.1 to 3.0 mg/kg. Fewer expanded clones were found on average in CD4+ than in CD8+ T cells.

This table comes from immunoSEQ multiplex PCR, and its TCRdb copy is limited to in-frame clones, with some not included. The sample lists 30,000 to 45,000 clones, 60% to 85% occurring once. Points on this clone: What it recognizes is unknown.

The sample was CD4+ or CD8+ T cells sorted from blood, taken in a trial of the OX40 agonist ivuxolimab. This receptor was taken from an adult with an advanced solid tumor such as melanoma, head and neck, liver or kidney cancer. The J gene is TRBJ2-7, the V gene TRBV28, with TRBD1 identical over 8 bases. DNA for the CDR3: TGTGCCAGCAAGACAGGGGCTCCTAGAGAGCAGTACTTC. Its translation: CASKTGAPREQYF. Full variable domain (rest looked up from reference TRBV28 and TRBJ2-7): DVKVTQSSRYLVKRTGEKVFLECVQDMDHENMFWYRQDPGLGLRLIYFSYDVKMKEKGDIPEGYSVSREKKERFSLILESASTNQTSMYLCASKTGAPREQYFGPGTRLTVT.